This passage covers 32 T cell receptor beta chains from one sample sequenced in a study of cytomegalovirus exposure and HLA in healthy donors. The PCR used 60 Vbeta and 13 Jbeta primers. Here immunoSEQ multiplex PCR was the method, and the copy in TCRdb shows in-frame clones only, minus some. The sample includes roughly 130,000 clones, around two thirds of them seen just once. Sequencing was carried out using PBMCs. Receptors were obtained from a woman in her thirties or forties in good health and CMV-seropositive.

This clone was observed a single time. The CDR3: CASSQSSSYEQYF. In DNA form, the CDR3 reads TGTGCCAGCAGCCAATCGAGCTCCTACGAGCAGTACTTC. The chain is built from TRBV7-6 and TRBJ2-7, with D unresolved. This CDR3 has 13 residues. The V end lost 5 bases, the J end lost 0 bases, and 8 bases lay between the germline ends. CDR1 and CDR2 (germline): SGHVS, FNYEAQ.

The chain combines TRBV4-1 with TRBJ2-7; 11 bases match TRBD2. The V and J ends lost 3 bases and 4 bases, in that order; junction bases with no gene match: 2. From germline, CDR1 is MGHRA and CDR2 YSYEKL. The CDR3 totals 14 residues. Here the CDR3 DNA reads TGCGCCAGCAGCCATGGGACTAGCGGATACGAGCAGTACTTC. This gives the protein CASSHGTSGYEQYF.

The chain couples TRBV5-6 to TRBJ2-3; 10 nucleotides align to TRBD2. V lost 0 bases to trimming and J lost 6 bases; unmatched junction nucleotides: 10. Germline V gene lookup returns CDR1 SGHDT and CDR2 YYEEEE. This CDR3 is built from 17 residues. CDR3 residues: CASSLAALAGMWDTQYF. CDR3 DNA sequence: TGTGCCAGCAGCTTGGCCGCACTAGCGGGAATGTGGGATACGCAGTATTTT.

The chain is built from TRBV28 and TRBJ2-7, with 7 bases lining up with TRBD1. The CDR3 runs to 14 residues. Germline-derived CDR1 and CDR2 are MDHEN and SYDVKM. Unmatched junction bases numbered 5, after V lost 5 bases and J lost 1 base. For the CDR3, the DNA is TGTGCCAGCAGTGTGGACAGGACATCCTACGAGCAGTACTTC. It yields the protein CASSVDRTSYEQYF.

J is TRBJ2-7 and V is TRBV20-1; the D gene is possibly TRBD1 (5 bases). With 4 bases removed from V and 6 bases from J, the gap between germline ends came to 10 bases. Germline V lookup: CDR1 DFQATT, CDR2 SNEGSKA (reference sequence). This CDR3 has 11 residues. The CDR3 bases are TGCAGTGCTACCCAGGGTGTCGAGCAGTACTTC. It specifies CSATQGVEQYF.

CDR3 in amino acids: CASGKPTTSGLQETQYF. DNA for the CDR3: TGTGCCAGCGGCAAGCCCACCACTAGCGGGTTACAAGAGACCCAGTACTTC. This sequence joins TRBV5-8 and TRBJ2-5, with 9 bases lining up with TRBD2. The V segment lost 7 bases and the J segment 2 bases; nucleotides outside the gene matches: 15. Germline CDR1 is SGHTS and CDR2 is YDEGEE. The CDR3 runs to 17 residues.

In nucleotides, the CDR3 is TGTGCCAGCAGTTTAGGCAGGGGCCCCGCGGGTGAGCAGTTCTTC. Its protein is CASSLGRGPAGEQFF. V is TRBV28 and J is TRBJ2-1, with D tentatively TRBD1 (6 bases). V gave up 2 bases and J gave up 9 bases, with 17 bases separating them. The CDR3 loop spans 15 amino acids. In germline, CDR1 is MDHEN, CDR2 SYDVKM.

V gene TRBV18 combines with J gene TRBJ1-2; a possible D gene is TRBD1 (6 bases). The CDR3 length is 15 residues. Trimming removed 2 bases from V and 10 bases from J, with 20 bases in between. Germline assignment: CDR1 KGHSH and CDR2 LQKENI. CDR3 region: CASSPGGGASADYTF. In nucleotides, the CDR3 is TGTGCCAGCTCACCAGGGGGGGGCGCGTCGGCTGACTACACCTTC.

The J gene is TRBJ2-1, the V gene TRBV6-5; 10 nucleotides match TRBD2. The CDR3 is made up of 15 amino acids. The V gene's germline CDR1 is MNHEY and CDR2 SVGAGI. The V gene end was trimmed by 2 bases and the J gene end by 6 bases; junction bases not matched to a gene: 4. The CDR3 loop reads CASSYQAGGPNEQFF. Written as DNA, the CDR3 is TGTGCCAGCAGTTACCAAGCGGGGGGGCCCAATGAGCAGTTCTTC.

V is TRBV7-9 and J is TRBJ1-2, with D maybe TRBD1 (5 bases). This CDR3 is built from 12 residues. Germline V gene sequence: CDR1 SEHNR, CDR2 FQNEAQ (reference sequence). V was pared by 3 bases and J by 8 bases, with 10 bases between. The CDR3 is CASSLGHRGYTF. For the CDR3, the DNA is TGTGCCAGCAGCTTGGGGCACCGGGGCTACACCTTC.

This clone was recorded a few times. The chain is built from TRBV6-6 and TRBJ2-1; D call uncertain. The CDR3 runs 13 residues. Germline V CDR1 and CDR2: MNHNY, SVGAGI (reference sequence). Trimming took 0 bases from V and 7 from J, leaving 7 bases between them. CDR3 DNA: TGTGCCAGCAGTTACTCTGTCGCGAATGAGCAGTTCTTC. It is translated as CASSYSVANEQFF.

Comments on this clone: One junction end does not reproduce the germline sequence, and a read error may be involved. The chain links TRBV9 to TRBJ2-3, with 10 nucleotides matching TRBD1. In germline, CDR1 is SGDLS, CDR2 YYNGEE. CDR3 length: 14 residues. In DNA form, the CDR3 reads TGTGCCAGCAACGGACAGGGGGGCACGGATACGCAGTATTTT. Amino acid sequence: CASNGQGGTDTQYF.

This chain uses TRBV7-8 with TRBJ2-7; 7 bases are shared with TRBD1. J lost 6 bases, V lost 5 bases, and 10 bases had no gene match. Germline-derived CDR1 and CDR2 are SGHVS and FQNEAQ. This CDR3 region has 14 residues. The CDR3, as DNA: TGTGCCAGCAGCCCGGGAACAGGGGCTCGCGAGCAGTACTTC. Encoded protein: CASSPGTGAREQYF.

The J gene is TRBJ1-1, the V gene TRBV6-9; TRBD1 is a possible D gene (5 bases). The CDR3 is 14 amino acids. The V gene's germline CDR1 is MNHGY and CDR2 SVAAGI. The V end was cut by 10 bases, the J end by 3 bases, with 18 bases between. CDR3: CATTGETDYTEAFF. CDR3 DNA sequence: TGTGCCACCACGGGGGAAACGGATTACACTGAAGCTTTCTTT.

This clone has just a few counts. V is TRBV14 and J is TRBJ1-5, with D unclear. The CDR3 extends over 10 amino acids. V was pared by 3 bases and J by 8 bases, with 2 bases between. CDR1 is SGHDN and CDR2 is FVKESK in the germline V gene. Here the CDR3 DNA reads TGTGCCAGCAGCCACGAGCCCCAGCATTTT. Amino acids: CASSHEPQHF.

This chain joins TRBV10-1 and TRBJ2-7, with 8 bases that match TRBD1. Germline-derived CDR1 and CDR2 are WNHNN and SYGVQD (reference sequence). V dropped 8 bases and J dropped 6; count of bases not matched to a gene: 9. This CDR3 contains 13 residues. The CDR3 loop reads CASSRTGRGEQYF. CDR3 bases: TGCGCCAGCTCTCGGACAGGGCGCGGCGAGCAGTACTTC.

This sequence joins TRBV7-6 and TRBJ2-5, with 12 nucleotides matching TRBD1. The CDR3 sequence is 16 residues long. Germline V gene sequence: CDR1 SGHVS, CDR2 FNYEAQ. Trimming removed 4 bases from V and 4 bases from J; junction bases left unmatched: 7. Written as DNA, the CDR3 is TGTGCCAGCAGCTCGGGACAGGGGGCGCCAGGAGAGACCCAGTACTTC. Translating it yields CASSSGQGAPGETQYF.

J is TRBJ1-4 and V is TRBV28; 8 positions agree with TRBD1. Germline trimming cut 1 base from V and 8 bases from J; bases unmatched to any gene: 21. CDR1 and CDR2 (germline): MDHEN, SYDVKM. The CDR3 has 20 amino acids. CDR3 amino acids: CASSLSFPAVRQGILEKLFF. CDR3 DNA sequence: TGTGCCAGCAGTTTATCCTTCCCCGCGGTTCGACAGGGGATTCTGGAAAAACTGTTTTTT.

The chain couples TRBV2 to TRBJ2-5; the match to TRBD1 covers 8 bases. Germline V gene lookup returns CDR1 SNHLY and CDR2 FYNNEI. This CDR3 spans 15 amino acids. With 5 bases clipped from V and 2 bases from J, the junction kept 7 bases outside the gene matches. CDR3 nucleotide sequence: TGTGCCAGCAGTACAGGGACAGGAGAGCAAGAGACCCAGTACTTC. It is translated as CASSTGTGEQETQYF.

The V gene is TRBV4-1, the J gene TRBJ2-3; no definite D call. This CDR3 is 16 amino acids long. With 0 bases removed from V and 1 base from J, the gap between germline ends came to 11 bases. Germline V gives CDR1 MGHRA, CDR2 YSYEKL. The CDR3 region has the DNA TGCGCCAGCAGCCAAGAGGGCGCGTTGGGCACAGATACGCAGTATTTT. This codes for CASSQEGALGTDTQYF.

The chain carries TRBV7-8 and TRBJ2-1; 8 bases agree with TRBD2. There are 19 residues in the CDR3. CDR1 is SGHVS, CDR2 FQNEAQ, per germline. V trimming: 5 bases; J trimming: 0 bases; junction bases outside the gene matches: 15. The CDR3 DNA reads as TGTGCCAGCAGCCGAGGGGAGCGGGAGAGGGCGGGCTCCTACAATGAGCAGTTCTTC. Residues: CASSRGERERAGSYNEQFF.

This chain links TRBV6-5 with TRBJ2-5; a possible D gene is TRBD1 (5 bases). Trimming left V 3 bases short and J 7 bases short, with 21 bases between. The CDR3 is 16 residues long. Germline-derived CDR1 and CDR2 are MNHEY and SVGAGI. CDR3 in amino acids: CASSYATQGAGWTQYF. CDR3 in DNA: TGTGCCAGCAGTTATGCCACCCAAGGGGCCGGGTGGACCCAGTACTTC.

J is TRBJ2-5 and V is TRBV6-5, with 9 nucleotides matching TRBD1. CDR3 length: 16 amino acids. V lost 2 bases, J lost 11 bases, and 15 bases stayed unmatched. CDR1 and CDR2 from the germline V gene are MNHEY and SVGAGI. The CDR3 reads CASSYGGQGQPWEQYF. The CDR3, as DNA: TGTGCCAGCAGTTACGGGGGACAGGGCCAACCCTGGGAGCAGTACTTC.

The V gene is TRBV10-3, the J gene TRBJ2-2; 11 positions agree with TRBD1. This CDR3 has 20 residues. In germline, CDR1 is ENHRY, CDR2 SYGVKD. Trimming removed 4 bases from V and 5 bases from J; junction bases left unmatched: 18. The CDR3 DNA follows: TGTGCCATCAGTGTTTGGTATTCGCGGACAGGGGGCGGAAGGACCGGGGAGCTGTTTTTT. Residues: CAISVWYSRTGGGRTGELFF.

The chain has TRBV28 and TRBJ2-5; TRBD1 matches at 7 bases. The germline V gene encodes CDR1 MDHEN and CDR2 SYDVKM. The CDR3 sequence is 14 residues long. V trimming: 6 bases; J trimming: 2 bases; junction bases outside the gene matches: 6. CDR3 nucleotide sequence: TGTGCCAGCAGGCTACAGGGGTCACAAGAGACCCAGTACTTC. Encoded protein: CASRLQGSQETQYF.

CDR3 in DNA: TGTGCCAGCAGCTTGGGGACTAGCGGGGGCATTTACAATGAGCAGTTCTTC. Encoded protein: CASSLGTSGGIYNEQFF. The genes are TRBV5-4 and TRBJ2-1; 13 bases are shared with TRBD2. V lost 0 bases and J lost 4; bases outside the gene matches: 4. Per germline, CDR1 SGHNT and CDR2 YYREEE (reference sequence). The CDR3 contains 17 residues.

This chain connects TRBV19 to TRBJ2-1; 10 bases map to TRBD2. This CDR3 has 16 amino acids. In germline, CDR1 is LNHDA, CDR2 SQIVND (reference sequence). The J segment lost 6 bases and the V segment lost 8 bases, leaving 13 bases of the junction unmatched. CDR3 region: CASLKREGLARNEQFF. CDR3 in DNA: TGTGCCAGTTTGAAGCGGGAGGGCCTAGCCCGCAATGAGCAGTTCTTC. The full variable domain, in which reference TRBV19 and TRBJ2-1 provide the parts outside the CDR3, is DGGITQSPKYLFRKEGQNVTLSCEQNLNHDAMYWYRQDPGQGLRLIYYSQIVNDFQKGDIAEGYSVSREKKESFPLTVTSAQKNPTAFYLCASLKREGLARNEQFFGPGTRLTVL.

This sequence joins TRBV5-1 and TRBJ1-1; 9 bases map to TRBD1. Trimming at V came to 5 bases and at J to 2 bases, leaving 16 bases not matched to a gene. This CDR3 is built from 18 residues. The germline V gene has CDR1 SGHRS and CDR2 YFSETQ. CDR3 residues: CASRLSVSGDRENTEAFF. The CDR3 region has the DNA TGCGCCAGCAGACTGTCTGTGAGTGGGGACAGGGAAAACACTGAAGCTTTCTTT.

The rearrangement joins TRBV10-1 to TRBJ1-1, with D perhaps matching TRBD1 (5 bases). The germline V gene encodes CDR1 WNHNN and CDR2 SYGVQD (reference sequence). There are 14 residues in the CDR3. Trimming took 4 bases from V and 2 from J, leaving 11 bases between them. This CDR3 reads CASSAGGGNTEAFF. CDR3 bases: TGCGCCAGCAGTGCCGGGGGTGGAAACACTGAAGCTTTCTTT.

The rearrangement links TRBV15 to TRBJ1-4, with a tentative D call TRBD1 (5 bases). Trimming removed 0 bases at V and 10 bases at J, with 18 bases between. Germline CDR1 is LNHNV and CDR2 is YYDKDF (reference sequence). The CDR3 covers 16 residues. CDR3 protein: CATSRDTQGGGGKLFF. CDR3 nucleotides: TGTGCCACCAGCAGAGATACCCAGGGCGGGGGTGGAAAACTGTTTTTT.

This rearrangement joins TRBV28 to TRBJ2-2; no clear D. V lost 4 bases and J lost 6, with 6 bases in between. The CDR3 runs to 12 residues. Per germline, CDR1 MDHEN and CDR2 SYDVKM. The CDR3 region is CASSSVSGELFF. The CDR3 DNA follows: TGTGCCAGCAGTTCTGTGTCCGGGGAGCTGTTTTTT.

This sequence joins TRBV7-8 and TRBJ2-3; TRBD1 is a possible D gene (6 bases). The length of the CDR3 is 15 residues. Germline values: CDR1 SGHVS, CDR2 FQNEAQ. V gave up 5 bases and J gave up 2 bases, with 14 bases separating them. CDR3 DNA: TGTGCCAGCAGCCCGAGAGACAGGATCACAGATACGCAGTATTTT. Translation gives CASSPRDRITDTQYF.